This passage covers 11 T cell receptor beta chains from one sample sequenced in a study of identical twins. TCRdb reanalysed the 5' RACE reads using MiXCR and keeps one entry per CDR3 protein. The top ten hold 3.5% to 4% of the sample, which has nearly 250,000 distinct CDR3 sequences, 5.5% to 7% seen once. Separately, the same data were catalogued under a study of yellow fever vaccine responses in identical twins.

Sequencing used memory (CD45RO+) T cells sorted from blood. The receptor source for this set is a woman between 18 and 29 years old in good health.

There are many counts of this clonotype. The rearrangement uses TRBV25-1 and TRBJ1-5; D is ambiguous. The CDR3 is 15 amino acids. Germline lookup yields CDR1 MGHDK and CDR2 SYGVNS. The V and J ends lost 7 bases and 2 bases respectively, with 15 bases between them. The CDR3 DNA sequence: TGTGCCAGCATCACGACACCCCGATGCAATCAGCCCCAGCATTTT. Translated: CASITTPRCNQPQHF.

This clonotype came up a few times. V gene TRBV28 combines with J gene TRBJ1-5, with unresolved D. Germline V CDR1 and CDR2: MDHEN, SYDVKM. The ends were cut back, 0 bases at V and 0 bases at J, with 6 bases in the middle. There are 15 residues in the CDR3. CDR3 in DNA: TGTGCCAGCAGTTTATGGACGGCTAGCAATCAGCCCCAGCATTTT. This translates into CASSLWTASNQPQHF.

In its sample, this clonotype was seen a few times. The chain recombines TRBV28 with TRBJ2-7; 10 positions agree with TRBD2. The germline gives CDR1 MDHEN, CDR2 SYDVKM. Losses at the gene ends were 2 bases for V and 1 base for J; bases not matched to a gene: 2. The CDR3 consists of 15 residues. The CDR3 coding sequence is TGTGCCAGCAGTTTAGGACTAGCGGTTTCCTACGAGCAGTACTTC. This translates into CASSLGLAVSYEQYF.

This clonotype occurred a few times. V gene TRBV4-1 combines with J gene TRBJ2-1; 16 nucleotides match TRBD2. V shed 6 bases, J shed 9 bases, and the junction held 8 bases outside the gene matches. The CDR3 extends over 16 amino acids. CDR1 is MGHRA and CDR2 is YSYEKL in the germline V gene. The CDR3 spells CASSPGLAGGFGEQFF. The CDR3 DNA follows: TGCGCCAGCAGTCCGGGACTAGCGGGGGGGTTCGGTGAGCAGTTCTTC.

The rearrangement uses TRBV11-1 and TRBJ1-6; D not resolved. From germline, CDR1 is SGHAT and CDR2 FQDESV (reference sequence). The CDR3 consists of 15 residues. Trimming stripped 1 base from V and 6 bases from J, with 10 bases between. CDR3 residues: CASSLVGEINSPLHF. The CDR3, as DNA: TGTGCCAGCAGCTTAGTTGGAGAGATTAATTCACCCCTCCACTTT.

There are a few counts of this clonotype. V usage is TRBV6-1 and J usage is TRBJ2-3; either TRBD1 or TRBD2 may supply D (5 bases each). The ends were cut back, 6 bases at V and 3 bases at J, with 19 bases in the middle. From germline, CDR1 is MNHNS and CDR2 SASEGT. The CDR3 contains 16 residues. The CDR3 here is CASSPRGVWATDTQYF. The CDR3, as DNA: TGTGCCAGCAGCCCCAGAGGGGTTTGGGCAACAGATACGCAGTATTTT.

This clonotype came up many times. As DNA, the CDR3 is TGTGCCAGCAGCAGCCGGACCGCTGAAAAACTGTTTTTT. This encodes CASSSRTAEKLFF. V is TRBV3-1 and J is TRBJ1-4, with D unresolved. The CDR3 consists of 13 residues. The germline V gene encodes CDR1 LGHDT and CDR2 YNNKEL (reference sequence). The V end lost 5 bases, the J end lost 7 bases, and 11 bases lay between the germline ends. Supplemented by reference TRBV3-1 and TRBJ1-4, the full variable domain reads DTAVSQTPKYLVTQMGNDKSIKCEQNLGHDTMYWYKQDSKKFLKIMFSYNNKELIINETVPNRFSPKSPDKAHLNLHINSLELGDSAVYFCASSSRTAEKLFFGSGTQLSVL.

Only a few counts were recorded for this clonotype. The chain has TRBV28 and TRBJ2-5; D uncertain. Germline loops: CDR1 MDHEN, CDR2 SYDVKM. V was shortened by 6 bases and J by 5 bases, with 16 bases between the two germline ends. The CDR3 extends over 14 amino acids. The CDR3 DNA follows: TGTGCCAGCAGCGAAGCCGGAAGCCGGGAGACCCAGTACTTC. Amino acid sequence: CASSEAGSRETQYF.

This sequence joins TRBV5-1 and TRBJ2-5, with D perhaps TRBD1 or TRBD2 (6 bases each). The CDR3 sequence is 14 residues long. Germline V gives CDR1 SGHRS, CDR2 YFSETQ. The ends were cut back, 4 bases at V and 4 bases at J, with 14 bases in the middle. CDR3 amino acids: CASSPLGGRETQYF. The CDR3 nucleotides are TGCGCCAGCAGCCCATTGGGGGGCCGAGAGACCCAGTACTTC.

This clonotype was seen repeatedly, ten times or more. The chain recombines TRBV18 with TRBJ2-1; TRBD2 aligns across 10 bases. Trimming at V came to 2 bases and at J to 0 bases, leaving 4 bases not matched to a gene. Germline V gene lookup returns CDR1 KGHSH and CDR2 LQKENI. The CDR3 length is 17 residues. The CDR3 protein is CASSPLLAGHSYNEQFF. The CDR3 DNA sequence: TGTGCCAGCTCACCATTACTAGCGGGGCACTCCTACAATGAGCAGTTCTTC.

This clonotype turned up a few times. The chain couples TRBV29-1 to TRBJ1-1; tentative D call: TRBD1 (6 bases). Trimming cost V 5 bases and J 0 bases, with 13 bases left between them. This CDR3 region has 14 residues. Germline values: CDR1 SQVTM, CDR2 ANQGSEA. The CDR3 DNA follows: TGCAGCGTTCGGGTTGGACAGATGAACACTGAAGCTTTCTTT. It codes for CSVRVGQMNTEAFF.